Below are 21 T cell receptor beta chains sequenced from a single sample in a study of OX40 agonist ivuxolimab in advanced cancers. Assay used: immunoSEQ multiplex PCR; TCRdb lists only in-frame clones, some missing. This sample has 66,000 or so clones, with roughly 73% found just once. Here the sequenced sample was CD4+ or CD8+ T cells sorted from blood, taken in a trial of the OX40 agonist ivuxolimab. All receptors come from an adult with an advanced solid tumor such as melanoma, head and neck, liver or kidney cancer.

The CDR3 region is CASSPTRGDNYGYTF. For the CDR3, the DNA is TGTGCCAGTAGTCCCACGCGGGGGGATAACTATGGCTACACCTTC. The rearrangement joins TRBV19 to TRBJ1-2, with TRBD1 as a possible D gene (5 bases). The CDR3 length is 15 residues. The ends were cut back, 5 bases at V and 1 base at J, with 14 bases in the middle. Germline assignment: CDR1 LNHDA and CDR2 SQIVND (reference sequence).

V gene TRBV18 combines with J gene TRBJ2-5; 13 bases agree with TRBD2. V was clipped by 3 bases and J by 5 bases; unmatched bases: 9. CDR3 length: 17 residues. Germline-derived CDR1 and CDR2 are KGHSH and LQKENI. DNA for the CDR3: TGTGCCAGCTCACCCAGGACTAGCGGGGGCCCCGGGGAGACCCAGTACTTC. Protein sequence: CASSPRTSGGPGETQYF.

The chain is built from TRBV18 and TRBJ2-7, with D perhaps matching TRBD1 (5 bases). The CDR3 covers 15 residues. Between the trimmed V and J ends, which lost 3 bases and 0 bases, there was a span of 12 bases. Germline CDR1 is KGHSH and CDR2 is LQKENI. The CDR3 DNA is TGTGCCAGCTCACCTCGACAGTTTACCTCCTACGAGCAGTACTTC. Protein sequence: CASSPRQFTSYEQYF.

This chain uses TRBV2 with TRBJ2-5, with TRBD1 as a possible D gene (6 bases). The V end lost 6 bases, the J end lost 2 bases, and 10 bases lay between the germline ends. The CDR3 consists of 13 residues. Germline lookup yields CDR1 SNHLY and CDR2 FYNNEI. The CDR3 nucleotides are TGTGCCAGCAGCGGACAGCTTCAAGAGACCCAGTACTTC. Protein product: CASSGQLQETQYF.

The chain carries TRBV6-6 and TRBJ1-2, with TRBD1 as a possible D gene (6 bases). Trimming stripped 5 bases from V and 4 bases from J, with 17 bases between. The CDR3 is 15 amino acids. The germline V gene has CDR1 MNHNY and CDR2 SVGAGI (reference sequence). CDR3 nucleotide sequence: TGTGCCAGCAGTCATTTCGACAGGACTGGCTATGGCTACACCTTC. Amino acids: CASSHFDRTGYGYTF.

For this clone: At one end the junction does not follow the germline gene, possibly because of a read error. CDR3 residues: CASSVGTGPIEPSF. Written as DNA, the CDR3 is TGTGCCAGCAGCGTAGGCACAGGTCCCATTGAACCTTCCTTC. The chain joins TRBV9 to TRBJ1-2, with a possible D match to TRBD1 (5 bases). The V gene's germline CDR1 is SGDLS and CDR2 YYNGEE. This CDR3 region has 14 residues.

V is TRBV27 and J is TRBJ2-5, with D perhaps matching TRBD1 (6 bases). The CDR3 spans 15 residues. CDR1 MNHEY and CDR2 SMNVEV come from the germline V gene (reference sequence). Trimming left V 6 bases short and J 5 bases short, with 19 bases between. The CDR3 spells CASRGVGFQGETQYF. CDR3 nucleotide sequence: TGTGCCAGCAGGGGGGTGGGCTTTCAGGGGGAGACCCAGTACTTC.

This clone was found a few times. The chain combines TRBV6-1 with TRBJ1-5, with D maybe TRBD1 (5 bases). Germline lookup yields CDR1 MNHNS and CDR2 SASEGT. Trimming left V 4 bases short and J 1 base short, with 14 bases between. The CDR3 loop spans 16 amino acids. The CDR3 protein is CASSAKGRESNQPQHF. CDR3 nucleotides: TGTGCCAGCAGTGCAAAGGGCAGGGAAAGCAATCAGCCCCAGCATTTT.

This clone turned up a few times. CDR3 nucleotides: TGTGCCAGCAGCTTAGATGGACAATCAAGCACAGATACGCAGTATTTT. This gives the protein CASSLDGQSSTDTQYF. J is TRBJ2-3 and V is TRBV11-3; weak D call: TRBD1 (5 bases). The CDR3 runs to 16 residues. Germline-derived CDR1 and CDR2 are SGHNT and YENEEA. V was pared by 0 bases and J by 0 bases, with 10 bases between.

V gene TRBV18 combines with J gene TRBJ2-2, with TRBD2 matching 10 bases. Germline lookup yields CDR1 KGHSH and CDR2 LQKENI. J was trimmed by 10 bases and V by 2 bases; bases with no gene match: 7. This CDR3 has 15 residues. The CDR3 spells CASSPTLAGVSELFF. DNA of the CDR3: TGTGCCAGCTCACCAACTCTAGCGGGAGTTTCGGAGCTGTTTTTT.

The rearrangement uses TRBV19 and TRBJ1-2; D not certain. The V end lost 3 bases, the J end lost 3 bases, and 17 bases lay between the germline ends. The CDR3 is made up of 16 amino acids. Germline CDR1 is LNHDA and CDR2 is SQIVND (reference sequence). In nucleotides, the CDR3 is TGTGCCAGTAGTATCGGCGTCAGGCGGTTGGACTATGGCTACACCTTC. Translated, it gives CASSIGVRRLDYGYTF.

The chain links TRBV9 to TRBJ2-2; 9 positions agree with TRBD2. The trim removed 7 bases at V and 6 bases at J, leaving 16 bases unmatched. Germline V gene data show CDR1 as SGDLS and CDR2 as YYNGEE. The CDR3 is 17 residues long. The CDR3 loop is CASGRTSDSTRAGELFF. CDR3 sequence (DNA): TGTGCCAGCGGAAGGACTAGCGACTCCACGAGGGCCGGGGAGCTGTTTTTT.

Within the sample, this clone is medium-sized. The CDR3 bases are TGTGCCATCAGTGAGGGGCGGGGAGGGGAGCAGTACTTC. The encoded protein is CAISEGRGGEQYF. The gene calls are TRBV10-3 and TRBJ2-7; TRBD2 matches at 7 bases. J lost 7 bases, V lost 2 bases, and 5 bases had no gene match. CDR3 size: 13 residues. The V gene's germline CDR1 is ENHRY and CDR2 SYGVKD.

The chain is built from TRBV5-4 and TRBJ2-1; D is possibly TRBD1 (6 bases). Germline assignment: CDR1 SGHNT and CDR2 YYREEE (reference sequence). V lost 4 bases, J lost 5 bases, and 13 bases lay in between. The CDR3 totals 14 residues. The CDR3 DNA is TGTGCCAGCAGCCTCACAGGGAGCCACAATGAGCAGTTCTTC. It is translated as CASSLTGSHNEQFF.

CDR3 nucleotides: TGTGCCAGCAGCCAACGGGCAGATACGCAGTATTTT. This translates into CASSQRADTQYF. The chain is built from TRBV9 and TRBJ2-3, with D uncertain. This CDR3 contains 12 residues. CDR1 is SGDLS, CDR2 YYNGEE, per germline. V was cut by 4 bases and J by 4 bases, with 7 bases left in between.

This chain joins TRBV5-1 and TRBJ2-2, with 9 bases identical to TRBD1. CDR1 is SGHRS, CDR2 YFSETQ, per germline. The V gene end was trimmed by 4 bases and the J gene end by 5 bases; junction bases not matched to a gene: 6. The CDR3 has 15 residues. CDR3 residues: CASSVGQGVTGELFF. The CDR3 coding sequence is TGCGCCAGCAGCGTGGGACAGGGTGTAACCGGGGAGCTGTTTTTT.

J is TRBJ2-2 and V is TRBV14; D uncertain. There are 13 residues in the CDR3. With 1 base removed from V and 4 bases from J, the gap between germline ends came to 4 bases. Per the germline V gene, CDR1 is SGHDN and CDR2 is FVKESK. In nucleotides, the CDR3 is TGTGCCAGCAGCCAAGTTATCACCGGGGAGCTGTTTTTT. The encoded protein is CASSQVITGELFF. The variable domain in full, with the rest retrieved from reference TRBV14 and TRBJ2-2, is EAGVTQFPSHSVIEKGQTVTLRCDPISGHDNLYWYRRVMGKEIKFLLHFVKESKQDESGMPNNRFLAERTGGTYSTLKVQPAELEDSGVYFCASSQVITGELFFGEGSRLTVL.

In its sample, this clone was seen a few times. The rearrangement links TRBV5-6 to TRBJ2-7; no clear D. V lost 2 bases, J lost 0 bases, and 15 bases lay in between. Germline V gives CDR1 SGHDT, CDR2 YYEEEE. The CDR3 extends over 16 amino acids. CDR3 region: CASSLSRAPSSYEQYF. As DNA, the CDR3 is TGTGCCAGCAGCTTATCCCGGGCCCCAAGCTCCTACGAGCAGTACTTC.

The table lists this clone with a count of one. V gene TRBV18 combines with J gene TRBJ2-3; 10 bases line up with TRBD1. The CDR3 runs to 16 residues. Germline V CDR1 and CDR2: KGHSH, LQKENI. The V and J ends lost 1 base and 4 bases, in that order; junction bases with no gene match: 5. CDR3 nucleotides: TGTGCCAGCTCACCACTAAGACAGGGGGCTTCAGATACGCAGTATTTT. The encoded protein is CASSPLRQGASDTQYF.

The chain has TRBV5-1 and TRBJ2-2, with D unclear. CDR3 size: 15 residues. V gave up 0 bases and J gave up 0 bases, with 6 bases separating them. Germline assignment: CDR1 SGHRS and CDR2 YFSETQ. The CDR3 DNA is TGCGCCAGCAGCTTGGGAGATCCGAACACCGGGGAGCTGTTTTTT. This encodes CASSLGDPNTGELFF.

This clone was picked up one time. V usage is TRBV29-1 and J usage is TRBJ2-5, with D unclear. This CDR3 is 14 amino acids long. In germline, CDR1 is SQVTM, CDR2 ANQGSEA. V lost 4 bases, J lost 0 bases, and 12 bases lay in between. The CDR3 coding sequence is TGCAGCGTTGTGGTGCAGGCTCACCAAGAGACCCAGTACTTC. Residues: CSVVVQAHQETQYF.